The 10 T cell receptor beta chains below were found in one sample sequenced in a study of blood T cell repertoires in COVID-19. The method was immunoSEQ multiplex PCR; TCRdb's version includes in-frame clones alone and lacks a portion of them. Here the sample spans 75,000 to 100,000 clones, 87% being singletons. The sequenced sample consisted of peripheral blood. These receptors came from a human donor in a cohort sampled during active COVID-19.

The chain combines TRBV13 with TRBJ2-7; 8 nucleotides agree with TRBD2. The junction had 4 bases not matched to a gene; V was cut back by 5 bases and J by 1 base. The CDR3 is made up of 14 amino acids. Germline V gene lookup returns CDR1 PRHDT and CDR2 FYEKMQ (reference sequence). The chain's CDR3 is CASSPSGRSYEQYF. In DNA, the CDR3 is TGTGCCAGCAGCCCAAGCGGGAGATCCTACGAGCAGTACTTC.

CDR3 sequence: CASRGHSLSGYTF. Here the CDR3 DNA reads TGTGCCAGCAGGGGACATTCTCTAAGCGGCTACACCTTC. The J gene is TRBJ1-2, the V gene TRBV27, with TRBD1 as a possible D gene (6 bases). Trimming took off 6 bases at V and 8 bases at J, with 16 bases between the two ends. This CDR3 is 13 amino acids long. The V gene's germline CDR1 is MNHEY and CDR2 SMNVEV (reference sequence).

The rearrangement joins TRBV7-3 to TRBJ2-7; 8 bases fit TRBD2. Trimming removed 3 bases from V and 0 bases from J; junction bases left unmatched: 1. Germline V CDR1 and CDR2: SGHTA, FQGTGA. The CDR3 contains 14 residues. CDR3 in amino acids: CASSFSGSSYEQYF. The CDR3 DNA reads as TGTGCCAGCAGCTTCAGCGGGAGCTCCTACGAGCAGTACTTC.

This clone was seen more than once but under ten times. Other DNA variants within this sample encode the same CDR3. The chain has TRBV6-5 and TRBJ2-7; tentative D call: TRBD1 (6 bases). Trimming stripped 6 bases from V and 3 bases from J, with 12 bases between. Germline V gene sequence: CDR1 MNHEY, CDR2 SVGAGI. This CDR3 comprises 13 residues. For the CDR3, the DNA is TGTGCCAGCAGCACACGACAGGACTACGAGCAGTACTTC. It is translated as CASSTRQDYEQYF.

This clone was observed a single time. V and J are TRBV7-3 and TRBJ2-1, with a tentative D call TRBD2 (6 bases). The CDR3 has 15 residues. Germline-derived CDR1 and CDR2 are SGHTA and FQGTGA. Trimming removed 2 bases from V and 0 bases from J, with 8 bases in between. The CDR3, as DNA: TGTGCCAGCAGCTTAGGTAGCGGCTCCTACAATGAGCAGTTCTTC. It specifies CASSLGSGSYNEQFF.

The V call is TRBV7-2, the J call TRBJ1-1; the D gene is possibly TRBD1 (5 bases). In germline, CDR1 is SGHTA, CDR2 FQGNSA. The CDR3 has 15 residues. V was pared by 0 bases and J by 3 bases, with 11 bases between. The CDR3 sequence: CASSLARQGDTEAFF. The CDR3 bases are TGTGCCAGCAGCTTAGCGCGGCAGGGTGACACTGAAGCTTTCTTT.

This chain connects TRBV21-1 to TRBJ2-7; TRBD1 is taken as the D call from the table, unchecked against the DNA. TRBV21-1 is noted as a pseudogene. The CDR3 loop spans 15 amino acids. CDR3 protein: CASRRHTGQYNEQYF. Written as DNA, the CDR3 is TGTGCCAGCAGAAGACACACGGGACAGTATAACGAGCAGTACTTC.

This chain connects TRBV12-3 or TRBV12-4 to TRBJ2-7, with 8 positions matching TRBD2. This CDR3 comprises 12 residues. V dropped 6 bases and J dropped 9; count of bases not matched to a gene: 7. In DNA form, the CDR3 reads TGTGCCAGCAGCCAGAGTAGCGGGGTGCAGTACTTC. The encoded protein is CASSQSSGVQYF.

This clone was seen just once. J is TRBJ2-7 and V is TRBV14; no clear D. V was pared by 0 bases and J by 0 bases, with 9 bases between. The CDR3 covers 15 residues. Germline V CDR1 and CDR2: SGHDN, FVKESK. CDR3 in DNA: TGTGCCAGCAGCCAAGATCGGCGGTTCTCCTACGAGCAGTACTTC. It is translated as CASSQDRRFSYEQYF.

This chain uses TRBV5-1 with TRBJ2-5, with D maybe TRBD2 (6 bases). Trimming pared 4 bases from V and 10 bases from J, leaving 17 bases between. Germline V gene lookup returns CDR1 SGHRS and CDR2 YFSETQ. CDR3 length: 13 amino acids. CDR3 region: CASSIVQEGIQYF. The CDR3 DNA reads as TGCGCCAGCAGCATTGTCCAGGAGGGTATCCAGTACTTC.